This T cell receptor beta chain was recovered during a study of blood T cell repertoires in COVID-19. The wider study: Some COVID-19 samples were acute and others convalescent; all came from the United States, Italy and Spain. PBMCs, B-cell-depleted T cells, or T cells provided the cDNA or gDNA that made up the material.

Germline CDR1 LNHDA, CDR2 SQIVND (reference sequence). The CDR3 is made up of 11 amino acids. Trimming left V 8 bases short and J 6 bases short, with 11 bases between. In the study's own analysis: Nucleated cell counts were estimated from reference gene primer amplification. Generated by immunoSEQ multiplex PCR, the TCRdb table keeps only in-frame clones and is missing some. V, J and clone size are taken as reported in that table, and D and trimming were inferred from the DNA itself. The sample includes over 200,000 clones, roughly 87% seen only once; the top ten take 1.9%. The table lists this clone with a few counts.

This chain joins TRBV19 and TRBJ2-7; D unresolved. Sequenced sample: peripheral blood. The TCR comes from a man aged 40-50 years with active or convalescent COVID-19. CDR3 bases: TGTGCCAGTGAGATTTCCGGCGAGCAGTACTTC. Its protein product is CASEISGEQYF.